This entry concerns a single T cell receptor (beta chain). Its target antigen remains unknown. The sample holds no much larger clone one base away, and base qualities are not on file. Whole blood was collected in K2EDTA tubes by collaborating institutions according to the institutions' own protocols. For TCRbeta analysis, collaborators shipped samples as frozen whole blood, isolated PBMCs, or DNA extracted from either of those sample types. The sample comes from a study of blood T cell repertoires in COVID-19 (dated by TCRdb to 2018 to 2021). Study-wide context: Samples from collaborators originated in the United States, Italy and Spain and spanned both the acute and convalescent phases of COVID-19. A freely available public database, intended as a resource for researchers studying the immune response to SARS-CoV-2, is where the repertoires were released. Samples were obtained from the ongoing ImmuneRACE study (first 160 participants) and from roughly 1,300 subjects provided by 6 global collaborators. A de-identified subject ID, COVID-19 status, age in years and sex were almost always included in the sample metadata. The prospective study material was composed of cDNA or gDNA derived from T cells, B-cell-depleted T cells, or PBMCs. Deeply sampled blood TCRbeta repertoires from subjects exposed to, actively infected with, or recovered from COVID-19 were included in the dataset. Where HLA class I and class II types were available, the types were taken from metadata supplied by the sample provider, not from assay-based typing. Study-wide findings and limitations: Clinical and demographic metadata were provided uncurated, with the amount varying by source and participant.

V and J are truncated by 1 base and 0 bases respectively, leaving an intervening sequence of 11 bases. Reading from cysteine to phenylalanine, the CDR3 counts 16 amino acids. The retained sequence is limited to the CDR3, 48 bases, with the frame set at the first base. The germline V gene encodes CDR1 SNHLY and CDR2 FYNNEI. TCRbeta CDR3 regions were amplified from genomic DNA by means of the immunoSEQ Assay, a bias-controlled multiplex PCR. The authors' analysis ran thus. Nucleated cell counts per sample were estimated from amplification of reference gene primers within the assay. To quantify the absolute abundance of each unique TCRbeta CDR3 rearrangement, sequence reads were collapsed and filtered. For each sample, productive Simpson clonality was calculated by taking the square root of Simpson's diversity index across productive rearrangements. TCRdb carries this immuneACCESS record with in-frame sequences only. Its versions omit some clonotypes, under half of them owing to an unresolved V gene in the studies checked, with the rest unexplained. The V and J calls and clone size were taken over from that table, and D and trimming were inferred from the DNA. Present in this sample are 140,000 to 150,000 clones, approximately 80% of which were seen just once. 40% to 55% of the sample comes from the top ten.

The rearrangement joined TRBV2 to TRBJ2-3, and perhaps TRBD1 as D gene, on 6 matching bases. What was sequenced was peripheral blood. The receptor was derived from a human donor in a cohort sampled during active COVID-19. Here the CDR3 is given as CASSEEGDPSTDTQYF. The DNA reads TGTGCCAGCAGTGAAGAGGGGGATCCGAGCACAGATACGCAGTATTTT.